Detailed here is one T cell receptor (beta chain). Its antigen remains unidentified. These data are taken from a study of cytomegalovirus exposure and HLA in healthy donors. As for the study in general: Researchers previously reported finding fewer than 140 million unique TCR beta sequences from around 200 million T cells.

PCR was performed using 60 Vbeta and 13 Jbeta primers. Profiling relied on immunoSEQ multiplex PCR, and the TCRdb table lists in-frame clones only, not all of them. The sample yields 150,000 to 160,000 clones, about 80% seen once. Notes on the study in general: 87-base-pair reads could not separate some V segments, including TRBV6-2 and TRBV6-3. Rarity marked most TCR sequences, yet some public TCRs occurred in many donors.

Germline-derived CDR1 and CDR2 are SGHAT and FQNNGV. The CDR3 spans 17 residues. The V gene lost 0 bases and the J gene lost 3 bases, with 18 bases spanning the gap. The TCR comes from a man aged 25-45 years in good health and CMV-seropositive. Sequenced material: PBMCs. The chain combines TRBV11-2 with TRBJ2-7; D gene ambiguous. The DNA for the CDR3 is TGTGCCAGCAGCTTAGAGTACGGCGGCAACCTCAACTACGAGCAGTACTTC. Translation gives CASSLEYGGNLNYEQYF.